This T cell receptor (beta chain) was profiled in a study of blood T cell repertoires in COVID-19. The overall study: Both acute and convalescent COVID-19 samples were obtained from the United States, Italy and Spain. Sources were T cells, B-cell-depleted T cells, or PBMCs; the material itself was cDNA or gDNA.

Measured with immunoSEQ multiplex PCR; TCRdb has only the in-frame clones, and not every one. This table holds roughly 300,000 clones, 80% to 90% found once. This CDR3 comprises 13 residues. V trimming: 6 bases; J trimming: 7 bases; junction bases outside the gene matches: 3. The cohort comprised adults aged about 18 to 90 years residing in 20 to 30 US areas. The chain is built from TRBV12-3 or TRBV12-4 and TRBJ1-4; TRBD1 matches 9 bases. The TCR sequence derives from a woman under 30 who had recovered from COVID-19. Sequences were obtained from PBMCs or T cells enriched from blood (not recorded which). CDR3 DNA: TGTGCCAGCAGACTGACAGGGGGTGAAAAACTGTTTTTT. Its translation is CASRLTGGEKLFF.